This T cell receptor (beta chain) originates from a study of T cell responses to AZD1222 COVID-19 vaccine. Study-wide results and limits: The donor group comprised mostly white British people and more females; the analysis possibly underestimated clonal diversity. Among spike-specific TCRs, nearly half reportedly target unmutated variant regions. Repertoires were obtained solely post-peak T cell response.

Both about-4-week and about-12-week second-dose recipients were combined. Turning to this clone: Its matching antigen is unknown.

Method: immunoSEQ multiplex PCR; TCRdb's copy keeps in-frame clones and lacks some. The sample includes about 100,000 clones, about 85% of them seen just once. This TCR derives from an adult who received the AZD1222 COVID-19 vaccine. The source material was peripheral blood, sampled 28 days after the second AZD1222 dose.

CDR3 region: CASSLYSGNQPQHF. The CDR3 DNA is TGTGCCAGCAGCTTATACTCGGGCAATCAGCCCCAGCATTTT. The V and J genes are TRBV7-2 and TRBJ1-5, with D uncertain. Germline CDR1 and CDR2: SGHTA and FQGNSA. The CDR3 is made up of 14 amino acids. Trimming took 2 bases from V and 2 from J, leaving 7 bases between them. The full variable domain, in which reference TRBV7-2 and TRBJ1-5 provide the parts outside the CDR3, is GAGVSQSPSNKVTEKGKDVELRCDPISGHTALYWYRQSLGQGLEFLIYFQGNSAPDKSGLPSDRFSAERTGGSVSTLTIQRTQQEDSAVYLCASSLYSGNQPQHFGDGTRLSIL.